This T cell receptor (beta chain) originates from a study of early T cells in non-severe SARS-CoV-2 infection. CDR1 and CDR2 from the germline V gene are MNHNS and SASEGT. V lost 2 bases and J 0 bases, leaving 10 bases between the germline ends. The length of the CDR3 is 15 residues. TCRdb itself ran the 5' RACE reads through MiXCR, one entry per CDR3 protein. The data show approximately 27,000 distinct CDR3 sequences, with 5.1% seen just once and 2.6% held by the top ten. The sequence derives from an adult who was a healthcare worker with PCR-confirmed SARS-CoV-2 infection or an uninfected control (not recorded which). This chain joins TRBV6-1 and TRBJ1-1, with D possibly being TRBD1 (6 bases). The specimen sequenced was whole blood. CDR3 nucleotides: TGTGCCAGCAGTGAACGGACAGCCTTGAACACTGAAGCTTTCTTT. This translates into CASSERTALNTEAFF.